This TCR beta chain comes out of a study of graft-versus-host responses after intestinal transplantation. Clones were read by immunoSEQ multiplex PCR, and TCRdb kept only the in-frame ones, dropping some. The data hold about 100,000 clones, with approximately 92% observed a single time. The CDR3 spans 15 residues. Germline V gene data show CDR1 as SEHNR and CDR2 as FQNEAQ (reference sequence). V gave up 4 bases and J gave up 4 bases, with 17 bases separating them. General study results and limits: Detected in recipient marrow were GvH clones, some of which were first observed in ileum or blood.

This clone occurred once. Its target is not known. This sequence was found in a human patient who received an intestinal transplant, so some T cells may come from the graft donor. V is TRBV7-9 and J is TRBJ2-7; D unresolved. This sample comprised PBMCs, obtained 453 days after intestinal transplant. CDR3 DNA sequence: TGTGCCAGCAGCTCAAACCAGGAAGTATCTTACGAGCAGTACTTC. This gives the protein CASSSNQEVSYEQYF.